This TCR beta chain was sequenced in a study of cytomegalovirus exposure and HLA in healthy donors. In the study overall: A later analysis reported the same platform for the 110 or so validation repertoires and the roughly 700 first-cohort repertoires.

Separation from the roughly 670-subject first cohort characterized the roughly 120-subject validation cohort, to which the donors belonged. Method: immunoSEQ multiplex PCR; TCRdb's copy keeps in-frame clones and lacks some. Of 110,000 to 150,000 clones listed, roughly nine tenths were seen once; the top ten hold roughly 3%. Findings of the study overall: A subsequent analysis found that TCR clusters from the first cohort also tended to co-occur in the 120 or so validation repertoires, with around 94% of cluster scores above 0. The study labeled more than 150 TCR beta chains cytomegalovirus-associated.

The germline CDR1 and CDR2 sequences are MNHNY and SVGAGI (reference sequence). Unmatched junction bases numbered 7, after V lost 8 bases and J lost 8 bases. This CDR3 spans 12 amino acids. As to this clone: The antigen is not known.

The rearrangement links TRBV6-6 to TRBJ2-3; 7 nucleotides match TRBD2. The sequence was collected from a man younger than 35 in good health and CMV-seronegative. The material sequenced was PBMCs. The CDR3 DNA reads TGTGCCAGCCTGGGAGGGCCCTTTACGCAGTATTTT. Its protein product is CASLGGPFTQYF.